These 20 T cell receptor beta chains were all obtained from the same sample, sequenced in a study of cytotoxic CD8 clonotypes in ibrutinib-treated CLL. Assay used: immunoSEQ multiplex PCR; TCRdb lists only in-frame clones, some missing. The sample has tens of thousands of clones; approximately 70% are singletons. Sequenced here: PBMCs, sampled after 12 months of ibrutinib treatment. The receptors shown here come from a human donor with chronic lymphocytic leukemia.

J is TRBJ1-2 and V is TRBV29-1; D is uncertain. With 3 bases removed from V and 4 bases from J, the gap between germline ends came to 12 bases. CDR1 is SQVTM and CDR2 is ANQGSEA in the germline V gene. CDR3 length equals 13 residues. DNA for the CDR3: TGCAGCGTTGACCGATGGATCTCCTATGGCTACACCTTC. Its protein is CSVDRWISYGYTF.

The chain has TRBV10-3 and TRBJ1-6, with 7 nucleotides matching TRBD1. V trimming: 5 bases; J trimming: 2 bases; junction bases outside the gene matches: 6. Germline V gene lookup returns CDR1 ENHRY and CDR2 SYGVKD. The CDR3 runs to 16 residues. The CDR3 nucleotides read TGTGCCATCAGTACAGGGGAGGAGGCCTATAATTCACCCCTCCACTTT. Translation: CAISTGEEAYNSPLHF.

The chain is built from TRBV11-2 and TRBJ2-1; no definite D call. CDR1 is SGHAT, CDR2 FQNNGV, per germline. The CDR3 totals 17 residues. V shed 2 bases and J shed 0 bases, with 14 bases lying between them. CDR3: CASSLFGPHASYNEQFF. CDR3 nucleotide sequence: TGTGCCAGCAGCTTATTTGGGCCCCACGCCTCCTACAATGAGCAGTTCTTC.

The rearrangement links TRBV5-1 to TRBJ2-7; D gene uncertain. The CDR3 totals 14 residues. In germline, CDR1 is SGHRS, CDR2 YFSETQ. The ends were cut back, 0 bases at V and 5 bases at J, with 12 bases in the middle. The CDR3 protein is CASSLAGSWDEQYF. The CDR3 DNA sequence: TGCGCCAGCAGCTTGGCTGGGTCCTGGGACGAGCAGTACTTC.

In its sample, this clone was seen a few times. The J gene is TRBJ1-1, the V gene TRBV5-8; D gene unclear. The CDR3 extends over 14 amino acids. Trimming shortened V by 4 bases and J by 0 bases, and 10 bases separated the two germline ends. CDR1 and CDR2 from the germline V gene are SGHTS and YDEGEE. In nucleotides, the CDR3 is TGTGCCAGCAGCCCCAGGAAGGTGAACACTGAAGCTTTCTTT. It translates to CASSPRKVNTEAFF. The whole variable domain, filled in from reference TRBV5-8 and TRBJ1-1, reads EAGVTQSPTHLIKTRGQQATLRCSPISGHTSVYWYQQALGLGLQFLLWYDEGEERNRGNFPPRFSGRQFPNYSSELNVNALELEDSALYLCASSPRKVNTEAFFGQGTRLTVV.

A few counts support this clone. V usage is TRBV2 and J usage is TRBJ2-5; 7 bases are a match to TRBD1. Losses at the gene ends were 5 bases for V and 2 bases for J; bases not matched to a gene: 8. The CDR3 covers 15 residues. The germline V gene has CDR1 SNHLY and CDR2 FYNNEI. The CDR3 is CASSLLMTGQETQYF. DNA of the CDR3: TGTGCCAGCAGTCTCCTAATGACAGGGCAAGAGACCCAGTACTTC. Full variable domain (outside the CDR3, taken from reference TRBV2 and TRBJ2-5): EPEVTQTPSHQVTQMGQEVILRCVPISNHLYFYWYRQILGQKVEFLVSFYNNEISEKSEIFDDQFSVERPDGSNFTLKIRSTKLEDSAMYFCASSLLMTGQETQYFGPGTRLLVL.

CDR3 loop: CASSPVTGGDGTQYF. CDR3 nucleotides: TGCGCCAGCAGCCCAGTCACAGGGGGCGATGGGACCCAGTACTTC. The chain is built from TRBV5-1 and TRBJ2-5; 9 nucleotides line up with TRBD1. Per the germline V gene, CDR1 is SGHRS and CDR2 is YFSETQ. V trimming: 4 bases; J trimming: 7 bases; junction bases outside the gene matches: 11. The CDR3 is 15 residues long.

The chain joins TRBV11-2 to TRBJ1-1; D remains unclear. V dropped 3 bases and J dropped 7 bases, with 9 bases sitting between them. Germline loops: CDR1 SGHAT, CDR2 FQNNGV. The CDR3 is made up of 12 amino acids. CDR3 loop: CASSLVRIEAFF. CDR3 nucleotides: TGTGCCAGCAGCTTGGTCCGGATTGAAGCTTTCTTT.

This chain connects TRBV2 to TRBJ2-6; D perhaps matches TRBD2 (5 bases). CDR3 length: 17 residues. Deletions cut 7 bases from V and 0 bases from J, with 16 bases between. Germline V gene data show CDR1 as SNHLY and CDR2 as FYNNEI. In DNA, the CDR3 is TGTGCCAGCACATATATTCAGGACTTCTCTGGGGCCAACGTCCTGACTTTC. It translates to CASTYIQDFSGANVLTF. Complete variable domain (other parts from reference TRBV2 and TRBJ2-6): EPEVTQTPSHQVTQMGQEVILRCVPISNHLYFYWYRQILGQKVEFLVSFYNNEISEKSEIFDDQFSVERPDGSNFTLKIRSTKLEDSAMYFCASTYIQDFSGANVLTFGAGSRLTVL.

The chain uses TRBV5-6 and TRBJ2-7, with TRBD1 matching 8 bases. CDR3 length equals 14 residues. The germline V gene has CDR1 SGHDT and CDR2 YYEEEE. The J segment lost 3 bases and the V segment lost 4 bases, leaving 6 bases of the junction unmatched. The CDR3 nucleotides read TGTGCCAGCAGCCACGGACAGGGCTACTACGAGCAGTACTTC. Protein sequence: CASSHGQGYYEQYF.

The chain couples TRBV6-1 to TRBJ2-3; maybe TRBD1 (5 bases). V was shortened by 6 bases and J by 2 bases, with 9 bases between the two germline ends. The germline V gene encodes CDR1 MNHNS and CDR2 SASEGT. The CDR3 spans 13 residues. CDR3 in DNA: TGTGCCAGCAGGGACAAGAACACAGATACGCAGTATTTT. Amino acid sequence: CASRDKNTDTQYF.

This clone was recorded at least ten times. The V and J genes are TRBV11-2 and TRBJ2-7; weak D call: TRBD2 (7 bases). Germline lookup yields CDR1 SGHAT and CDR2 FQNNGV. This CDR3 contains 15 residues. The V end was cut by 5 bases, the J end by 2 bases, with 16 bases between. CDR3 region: CASSVGGLLTYEQYF. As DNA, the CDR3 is TGTGCCAGCAGCGTCGGGGGGCTCCTAACCTACGAGCAGTACTTC.

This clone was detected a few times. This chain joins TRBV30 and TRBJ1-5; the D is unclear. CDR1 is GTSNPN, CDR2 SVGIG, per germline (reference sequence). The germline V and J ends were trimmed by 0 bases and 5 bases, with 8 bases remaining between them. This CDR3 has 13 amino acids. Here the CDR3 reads CAWSVSLDQPQHF. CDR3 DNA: TGTGCCTGGAGTGTTTCCCTTGATCAGCCCCAGCATTTT.

DNA for the CDR3: TGTGCCAGTAGTATAGAGGACGGACTCTACGAGCAGTACTTC. Translated, it gives CASSIEDGLYEQYF. This chain joins TRBV19 and TRBJ2-7; a possible D gene is TRBD2 (5 bases). Germline V gene sequence: CDR1 LNHDA, CDR2 SQIVND (reference sequence). V was trimmed by 0 bases and J by 3 bases, leaving 9 bases between them. This CDR3 has 14 residues.

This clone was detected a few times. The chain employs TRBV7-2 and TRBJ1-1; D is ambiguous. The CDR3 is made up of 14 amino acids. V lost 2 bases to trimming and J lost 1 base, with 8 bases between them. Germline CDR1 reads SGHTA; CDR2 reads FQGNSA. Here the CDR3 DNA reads TGTGCCAGCAGCTTAAGTTCCGCGAACACTGAAGCTTTCTTT. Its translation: CASSLSSANTEAFF.

CDR3 residues: CASSLLRQAEAQYF. The CDR3 bases are TGTGCCAGCAGTTTATTAAGACAGGCTGAGGCCCAGTACTTC. The chain links TRBV27 to TRBJ2-5; possible D gene TRBD1, 6 bases. The germline gives CDR1 MNHEY, CDR2 SMNVEV (reference sequence). V was trimmed by 1 base and J by 9 bases, leaving 15 bases between them. This CDR3 is built from 14 residues.

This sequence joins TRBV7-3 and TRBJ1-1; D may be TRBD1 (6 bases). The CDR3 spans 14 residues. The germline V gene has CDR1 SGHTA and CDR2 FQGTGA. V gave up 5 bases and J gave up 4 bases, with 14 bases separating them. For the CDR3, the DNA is TGTGCCAGCAGCCTAGACAGGTTTACCACTGAAGCTTTCTTT. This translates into CASSLDRFTTEAFF.

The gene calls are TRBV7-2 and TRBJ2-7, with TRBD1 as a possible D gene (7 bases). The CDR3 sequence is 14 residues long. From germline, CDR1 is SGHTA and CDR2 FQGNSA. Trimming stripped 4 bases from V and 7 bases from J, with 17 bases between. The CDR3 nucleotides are TGTGCCAGCAGCTCCCAGGGGGGTGGGAGTGAGCAGTACTTC. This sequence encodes CASSSQGGGSEQYF.

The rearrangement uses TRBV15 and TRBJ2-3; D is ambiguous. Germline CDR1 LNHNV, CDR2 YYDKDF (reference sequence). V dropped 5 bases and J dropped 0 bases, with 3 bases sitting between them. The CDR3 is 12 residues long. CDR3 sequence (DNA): TGTGCCACCAGCCCTAGCACAGATACGCAGTATTTT. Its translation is CATSPSTDTQYF.

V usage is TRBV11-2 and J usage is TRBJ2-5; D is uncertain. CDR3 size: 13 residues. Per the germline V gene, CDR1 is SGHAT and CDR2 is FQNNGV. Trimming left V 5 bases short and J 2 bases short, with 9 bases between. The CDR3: CASSTTVQETQYF. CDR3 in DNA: TGTGCCAGCAGCACGACTGTACAAGAGACCCAGTACTTC.